The next 21 T cell receptor beta chains were all read from a single sample in a study of CD8 T cells in Susac syndrome. Reverse transcription of about 0.45 to 1 ug RNA was performed with random hexamers. TCRdb analysed the immunoSEQ multiplex PCR reads with MiXCR anew, one entry per CDR3 protein. The sample yields 400,000 or so distinct CDR3 sequences, around 85% seen once. Sequenced input: CD8+ T cells from PBMCs. These receptors were taken from a human donor with multiple sclerosis.

With respect to this clonotype: A junction boundary mismatches the germline segment, possibly from a read error. The chain links TRBV5-4 to TRBJ2-1; either TRBD1 or TRBD2 may fit D (5 bases each). CDR1 is SGHNT and CDR2 is YYREEE in the germline V gene (reference sequence). The CDR3 has 16 residues. The CDR3 reads CANYDWDDSSYKEQFF. CDR3 in DNA: TGTGCCAACTATGATTGGGACGACAGCTCCTACAAGGAGCAGTTCTTC.

The V gene is TRBV24-1, the J gene TRBJ2-3; D uncertain. Germline CDR1 reads KGHDR; CDR2 reads SFDVKD. This CDR3 has 13 residues. Trimming shortened V by 0 bases and J by 5 bases, and 5 bases separated the two germline ends. The CDR3 loop reads CATSDLVGDTQYF. The DNA of the CDR3 is TGTGCCACCAGTGATTTGGTAGGAGATACGCAGTATTTT.

CDR3 protein: CASGPMNTEAFF. DNA for the CDR3: TGTGCCAGCGGACCGATGAACACTGAAGCTTTCTTT. This rearrangement joins TRBV27 to TRBJ1-1; D unclear. The germline V and J ends were trimmed by 8 bases and 0 bases, with 7 bases remaining between them. The CDR3 is 12 residues long. CDR1 and CDR2 from the germline V gene are MNHEY and SMNVEV (reference sequence).

This clonotype was picked up a small number of times. This chain links TRBV10-3 with TRBJ2-1, with TRBD2 matching 13 bases. V was pared by 2 bases and J by 4 bases, with 8 bases of the junction left unmatched. The CDR3 is 18 amino acids. Germline CDR1 is ENHRY and CDR2 is SYGVKD. The CDR3 DNA is TGTGCCATCAGTGAGGATAGGACTAGCGGGGGTATATACAATGAGCAGTTCTTC. This sequence encodes CAISEDRTSGGIYNEQFF.

The gene calls are TRBV4-2 and TRBJ2-7, with D unresolved. The CDR3 has 14 amino acids. The V and J ends lost 2 bases and 0 bases respectively, with 8 bases between them. In germline, CDR1 is LGHNA, CDR2 YNFKEQ. CDR3 nucleotides: TGTGCCAGCAGCCAACTGATTTTCTCCTACGAGCAGTACTTC. It codes for CASSQLIFSYEQYF.

The CDR3 region is CASSYSGTGYLNEKLFF. As DNA, the CDR3 is TGTGCCAGCAGTTACTCGGGGACGGGTTATCTTAATGAAAAACTGTTTTTT. J is TRBJ1-4 and V is TRBV6-5, with D perhaps TRBD1 (5 bases). The CDR3 is 17 residues long. The germline V and J ends were trimmed by 0 bases and 4 bases, with 15 bases remaining between them. Germline CDR1 is MNHEY and CDR2 is SVGAGI.

This chain joins TRBV6-2 or TRBV6-3 and TRBJ1-1; a weak D match, TRBD1 (5 bases). Trimming removed 6 bases at V and 1 base at J, with 24 bases between. The CDR3 spans 18 residues. Germline V gene lookup returns CDR1 MNHEY and CDR2 SVGEGT. The CDR3 loop is CASSMGETEENSNTEAFF. CDR3 bases: TGTGCCAGCAGCATGGGGGAGACAGAAGAAAACTCGAACACTGAAGCTTTCTTT.

V usage is TRBV11-2 and J usage is TRBJ2-5; a weak D match, TRBD1 (6 bases). Germline values: CDR1 SGHAT, CDR2 FQNNGV. This CDR3 has 14 residues. Between the trimmed V and J ends, which lost 3 bases and 4 bases, there was a span of 12 bases. The DNA for the CDR3 is TGTGCCAGCAGCTTTCGGTCAGGGGTAGAGACCCAGTACTTC. Its protein product is CASSFRSGVETQYF. Variable domain in full (rest from reference TRBV11-2 and TRBJ2-5): EAGVAQSPRYKIIEKRQSVAFWCNPISGHATLYWYQQILGQGPKLLIQFQNNGVVDDSQLPKDRFSAERLKGVDSTLKIQPAKLEDSAVYLCASSFRSGVETQYFGPGTRLLVL.

The V and J genes are TRBV2 and TRBJ1-5; TRBD1 is a possible D gene (6 bases). Trimming removed 5 bases from V and 5 bases from J, with 7 bases in between. This CDR3 is 12 amino acids long. Germline V gene data show CDR1 as SNHLY and CDR2 as FYNNEI. The CDR3 sequence is CASSPGDQPQHF. The CDR3 DNA reads as TGTGCCAGCAGTCCAGGGGATCAGCCCCAGCATTTT.

The chain recombines TRBV7-6 with TRBJ2-5, with D possibly TRBD2 on 5 matching bases. Trimming removed 1 base from V and 5 bases from J, with 17 bases in between. CDR3 length: 16 residues. CDR1 SGHVS and CDR2 FNYEAQ come from the germline V gene. This CDR3 reads CASSLVVAGLAETQYF. In nucleotides, the CDR3 is TGTGCCAGCAGCTTAGTAGTCGCGGGCCTAGCCGAGACCCAGTACTTC.

V gene TRBV6-1 combines with J gene TRBJ1-5, with no clear D. CDR1 is MNHNS, CDR2 SASEGT, per germline. With 7 bases removed from V and 4 bases from J, the gap between germline ends came to 11 bases. The CDR3 runs to 13 residues. The CDR3 loop is CASTLGQNQPQHF. Here the CDR3 DNA reads TGTGCCAGCACCCTAGGGCAGAATCAGCCCCAGCATTTT.

This clonotype came up once. The rearrangement joins TRBV6-2 or TRBV6-3 to TRBJ1-2; D unresolved. The CDR3 runs to 15 residues. Trimming removed 0 bases at V and 7 bases at J, with 15 bases between. The germline V gene encodes CDR1 MNHEY and CDR2 SVGEGT. The CDR3 loop is CASSYSETQRLGYTF. The CDR3, as DNA: TGTGCCAGCAGTTACTCCGAGACCCAAAGGCTTGGCTACACCTTC.

The chain employs TRBV27 and TRBJ2-7; D call uncertain. Germline loops: CDR1 MNHEY, CDR2 SMNVEV (reference sequence). The germline V and J ends were trimmed by 6 bases and 5 bases, with 14 bases remaining between them. CDR3 length equals 13 residues. The CDR3 DNA reads as TGTGCCAGCAGCGTCAGCCAGGCCCACGAGCAGTACTTC. Amino acids: CASSVSQAHEQYF.

The J gene is TRBJ2-1, the V gene TRBV7-9; 7 nucleotides line up with TRBD1. The J segment lost 5 bases and the V segment lost 5 bases, leaving 12 bases of the junction unmatched. This CDR3 is built from 16 residues. Germline V lookup: CDR1 SEHNR, CDR2 FQNEAQ (reference sequence). CDR3 protein: CASSQIGRTGDNEQFF. The CDR3 region has the DNA TGTGCCAGCAGCCAAATCGGCCGGACAGGAGACAATGAGCAGTTCTTC.

This sequence joins TRBV14 and TRBJ2-7, with D unresolved. Germline V gene lookup returns CDR1 SGHDN and CDR2 FVKESK. The CDR3 consists of 13 residues. Trimming left V 1 base short and J 3 bases short, with 7 bases between. The CDR3 sequence is CASSQGFGYEQYF. CDR3 in DNA: TGTGCCAGCAGCCAAGGGTTCGGCTACGAGCAGTACTTC.

This chain connects TRBV6-2 or TRBV6-3 to TRBJ2-7, with 8 bases matching TRBD2. CDR1 MNHEY and CDR2 SVGEGT come from the germline V gene. This CDR3 contains 14 residues. V was clipped by 5 bases and J by 2 bases; unmatched bases: 5. The chain's CDR3 is CASSPGLGPYEQYF. In DNA, the CDR3 is TGTGCCAGCAGTCCGGGACTAGGACCCTACGAGCAGTACTTC.

The chain joins TRBV11-2 to TRBJ1-1, with a tentative D call TRBD1 (5 bases). The CDR3 sequence is 15 residues long. V gave up 9 bases and J gave up 4 bases, with 21 bases separating them. Germline V CDR1 and CDR2: SGHAT, FQNNGV. The CDR3 DNA sequence: TGTGCCAGTCTCCCTCCCCAGGGATCAGGCACTGAAGCTTTCTTT. Translated: CASLPPQGSGTEAFF.

This chain joins TRBV4-1 and TRBJ2-3; 7 bases are shared with TRBD2. Trimming at V came to 4 bases and at J to 2 bases, leaving 12 bases not matched to a gene. The CDR3 contains 17 residues. Germline assignment: CDR1 MGHRA and CDR2 YSYEKL. This CDR3 is CASSPVVGGRVTDTQYF. Written as DNA, the CDR3 is TGCGCCAGCAGCCCGGTAGTCGGAGGGAGGGTCACAGATACGCAGTATTTT.

This chain connects TRBV27 to TRBJ2-2; D is possibly TRBD1 (5 bases). The V end lost 5 bases, the J end lost 0 bases, and 13 bases lay between the germline ends. CDR3 size: 16 residues. Germline lookup yields CDR1 MNHEY and CDR2 SMNVEV (reference sequence). The CDR3 loop reads CASSDLRDSNTGELFF. The CDR3 bases are TGTGCCAGCAGTGACCTCAGGGATTCGAACACCGGGGAGCTGTTTTTT.

The chain joins TRBV12-3 or TRBV12-4 to TRBJ1-2; TRBD1 aligns across 7 bases. Trimming took 3 bases from V and 8 from J; bases not matched to a gene: 6. CDR3 length equals 13 residues. The CDR3 reads CASSFGTEVGYTF. The CDR3 region has the DNA TGTGCCAGCAGTTTCGGGACAGAGGTCGGCTACACCTTC.

The chain recombines TRBV6-5 with TRBJ2-1; 10 bases are shared with TRBD2. V was pared by 1 base and J by 4 bases, with 7 bases of the junction left unmatched. The length of the CDR3 is 17 residues. CDR1 is MNHEY, CDR2 SVGAGI, per germline. CDR3 region: CASSYFAGTSVYNEQFF. The DNA of the CDR3 is TGTGCCAGCAGTTACTTCGCCGGGACTAGCGTATACAATGAGCAGTTCTTC.